The 29 T cell receptor beta chains reported below all come from one sample, sequenced in a study of blood T cell repertoires in COVID-19. The method was immunoSEQ multiplex PCR; TCRdb's version includes in-frame clones alone and lacks a portion of them. The sample includes 250,000 to 350,000 clones, about 85% of them seen just once. The sequencing sample was made of peripheral blood. These receptors came from a human donor with COVID-19, enrolled during active disease. The donor label of this sample is uncertain.

This clone was picked up one time. This sequence joins TRBV15 and TRBJ2-7; TRBD2 might be the D (5 bases). Per germline, CDR1 LNHNV and CDR2 YYDKDF (reference sequence). The V end lost 0 bases, the J end lost 1 base, and 13 bases lay between the germline ends. This CDR3 region has 16 residues. The CDR3 region has the DNA TGTGCCACCAGCAGAGAAAGTGGGAGAGCATCCTACGAGCAGTACTTC. Translating it yields CATSRESGRASYEQYF.

The chain links TRBV30 to TRBJ1-4; 9 bases fit TRBD1. V shed 5 bases, J shed 6 bases, and the junction held 4 bases outside the gene matches. The CDR3 totals 13 residues. The germline V gene has CDR1 GTSNPN and CDR2 SVGIG (reference sequence). The CDR3 nucleotides are TGTGCCTGGCGGCGGGACAGGGATGAAAAACTGTTTTTT. It translates to CAWRRDRDEKLFF.

The rearrangement links TRBV9 to TRBJ2-5, with D possibly matching TRBD1 (7 bases). The CDR3 runs 17 residues. V was clipped by 3 bases and J by 4 bases, with 22 bases between them. Germline V gene lookup returns CDR1 SGDLS and CDR2 YYNGEE. This chain's CDR3 is CASSERPRGVEGETQYF. The CDR3 region has the DNA TGTGCCAGCAGCGAGAGGCCCAGGGGGGTTGAGGGAGAGACCCAGTACTTC.

The chain links TRBV5-1 to TRBJ2-2, with D tentatively TRBD2 (5 bases). Germline V CDR1 and CDR2: SGHRS, YFSETQ. The V end was cut by 4 bases, the J end by 1 base, with 14 bases between. This CDR3 region has 16 residues. The CDR3 is CASSPSARGNTGELFF. The CDR3 nucleotides are TGCGCCAGCAGCCCGAGTGCCCGGGGGAACACCGGGGAGCTGTTTTTT.

The rearrangement links TRBV5-4 to TRBJ1-4; a weak D match, TRBD1 (5 bases). There are 13 residues in the CDR3. Germline V lookup: CDR1 SGHNT, CDR2 YYREEE (reference sequence). CDR3 coding DNA: TGTGCAACACGCAGGGAAGGTCGTGAAAAACTGTTTTTT. Protein: CATRREGREKLFF.

The CDR3 spells CASSQDYGGYGEGGYTF. Written as DNA, the CDR3 is TGCGCCAGCAGCCAAGACTATGGGGGGTATGGGGAGGGTGGCTACACCTTC. The V and J genes are TRBV4-3 and TRBJ1-2; D is possibly TRBD1 (5 bases). The germline CDR1 and CDR2 sequences are LGHNA and YSLEER. V lost 0 bases, J lost 7 bases, and 21 bases lay in between. The CDR3 loop spans 17 amino acids.

V usage is TRBV5-1 and J usage is TRBJ2-7; D gene ambiguous. The V end was cut by 1 base, the J end by 2 bases, with 10 bases between. The germline V gene encodes CDR1 SGHRS and CDR2 YFSETQ. There are 14 residues in the CDR3. The CDR3 protein is CASSLISPTYEQYF. The CDR3 DNA is TGCGCCAGCAGCTTGATTAGCCCGACCTACGAGCAGTACTTC.

This clone was seen only once. The chain recombines TRBV28 with TRBJ2-3; 7 bases match TRBD2. The CDR3 contains 15 residues. Germline values: CDR1 MDHEN, CDR2 SYDVKM. Losses at the gene ends were 8 bases for V and 7 bases for J; bases not matched to a gene: 15. The CDR3 is CASQQGGGSGYTQYF. DNA for the CDR3: TGTGCCAGCCAGCAAGGTGGCGGGAGTGGGTATACGCAGTATTTT.

The J gene is TRBJ2-1, the V gene TRBV7-8, with TRBD1 as a possible D gene (6 bases). Germline V gene sequence: CDR1 SGHVS, CDR2 FQNEAQ. The CDR3 spans 15 residues. V was pared by 5 bases and J by 4 bases, with 15 bases between. CDR3 amino acids: CASSPIGTLYNEQFF. The CDR3, as DNA: TGTGCCAGCAGCCCCATCGGGACACTTTACAATGAGCAGTTCTTC.

This clone has at least ten counts. V is TRBV2 and J is TRBJ1-3; D might be TRBD1 (5 bases). The CDR3 length is 15 residues. V was pared by 3 bases and J by 2 bases, with 11 bases between. Per the germline V gene, CDR1 is SNHLY and CDR2 is FYNNEI. CDR3 in DNA: TGTGCCAGCAGTGAGGCAGGGCTCCCTGGAAACACCATATATTTT. Protein product: CASSEAGLPGNTIYF.

This clone has just one count. V is TRBV6-5 and J is TRBJ1-2, with D possibly matching TRBD1 (5 bases). CDR3 size: 12 residues. The germline gives CDR1 MNHEY, CDR2 SVGAGI. Trimming removed 7 bases at V and 4 bases at J, with 10 bases between. CDR3: CASISGIYGYTF. The CDR3 bases are TGTGCCAGCATATCAGGGATCTATGGCTACACCTTC.

The gene calls are TRBV6-1 and TRBJ1-1, with TRBD1 matching over 7 bases. The J segment lost 7 bases and the V segment lost 5 bases, leaving 7 bases of the junction unmatched. In germline, CDR1 is MNHNS, CDR2 SASEGT. The CDR3 length is 13 residues. DNA for the CDR3: TGTGCCAGCAGTCAACAGGGACAGTTTGAAGCTTTCTTT. Its translation: CASSQQGQFEAFF.

J is TRBJ1-2 and V is TRBV15; D possibly corresponds to TRBD1 (6 bases). V was clipped by 7 bases and J by 4 bases, with 16 bases between them. The CDR3 has 14 amino acids. The germline V gene encodes CDR1 LNHNV and CDR2 YYDKDF (reference sequence). CDR3 loop: CATTAQGTGYGYTF. The CDR3, as DNA: TGTGCCACCACCGCACAGGGAACCGGCTATGGCTACACCTTC.

On this clone: Other DNA sequences in this specimen translate into the identical CDR3. The chain links TRBV18 to TRBJ2-3; 12 bases match TRBD2. V dropped 3 bases and J dropped 3; count of bases not matched to a gene: 7. Germline assignment: CDR1 KGHSH and CDR2 LQKENI. CDR3 length: 17 amino acids. CDR3 region: CASSPATSGSGTDTQYF. For the CDR3, the DNA is TGTGCCAGCTCACCTGCGACTAGCGGGAGTGGGACAGATACGCAGTATTTT.

This chain uses TRBV30 with TRBJ2-1, with TRBD2 identical over 12 bases. V gave up 0 bases and J gave up 7 bases; unmatched junction bases: 10. CDR1 and CDR2 from the germline V gene are GTSNPN and SVGIG (reference sequence). The CDR3 runs 17 residues. The CDR3 DNA sequence: TGTGCCTGGAGTGTACGCCTGACTAGCGGGAGACCGAATGAGCAGTTCTTC. Residues: CAWSVRLTSGRPNEQFF.

The chain links TRBV7-3 to TRBJ1-1; 9 bases fit TRBD1. Germline V CDR1 and CDR2: SGHTA, FQGTGA. The CDR3 contains 13 residues. Unmatched junction bases numbered 3, after V lost 4 bases and J lost 6 bases. CDR3 amino acids: CASSSRQGAEAFF. In DNA, the CDR3 is TGTGCCAGCAGCTCTAGACAGGGGGCTGAAGCTTTCTTT.

This clone was seen only once. This chain joins TRBV24-1 and TRBJ2-1; 7 bases are shared with TRBD2. This CDR3 contains 15 residues. J lost 5 bases, V lost 5 bases, and 8 bases had no gene match. CDR1 KGHDR and CDR2 SFDVKD come from the germline V gene. CDR3 bases: TGTGCCACCAGTGCGGGCGGGAGTACCCACAATGAGCAGTTCTTC. The encoded protein is CATSAGGSTHNEQFF.

The J gene is TRBJ2-7, the V gene TRBV4-1; 7 nucleotides line up with TRBD2. Germline V CDR1 and CDR2: MGHRA, YSYEKL. The V segment lost 4 bases and the J segment 0 bases; nucleotides outside the gene matches: 15. This CDR3 comprises 18 residues. CDR3 residues: CASSLRFDSSGSSYEQYF. In DNA form, the CDR3 reads TGCGCCAGCAGCCTTCGCTTTGATTCTAGCGGAAGCTCCTACGAGCAGTACTTC.

V is TRBV18 and J is TRBJ1-1; TRBD1 aligns across 9 bases. This CDR3 region has 16 residues. Per germline, CDR1 KGHSH and CDR2 LQKENI. Trimming cost V 5 bases and J 2 bases; bases outside gene matches: 9. CDR3 sequence reads: CASSSARQGVNTEAFF. The CDR3 DNA reads TGTGCCAGCTCATCGGCTCGACAGGGGGTAAACACTGAAGCTTTCTTT.

V and J are TRBV12-5 and TRBJ1-1; D is ambiguous. Between the trimmed V and J ends, which lost 3 bases and 6 bases, there was a span of 17 bases. The V gene's germline CDR1 is LGHNT and CDR2 FRNRAP. This CDR3 comprises 15 residues. The CDR3 spells CASGLSGPPNSEAFF. As DNA, the CDR3 is TGTGCTAGTGGTTTAAGTGGGCCCCCGAATTCTGAAGCTTTCTTT.

The chain employs TRBV3-1 (or the pseudogene TRBV3-2) and TRBJ2-5; 10 bases are a match to TRBD2. Germline loops: CDR1 LGHDT, CDR2 YNNKEL (reference sequence). V gave up 1 base and J gave up 5 bases; unmatched junction bases: 4. This CDR3 has 15 amino acids. The CDR3, as DNA: TGTGCCAGCAGCCAAGGGACTAGCGGCGCGGAGACCCAGTACTTC. This encodes CASSQGTSGAETQYF.

The chain links TRBV6-5 to TRBJ2-7; possible D gene TRBD1, 6 bases. V gave up 8 bases and J gave up 0 bases, with 17 bases separating them. CDR1 is MNHEY and CDR2 is SVGAGI in the germline V gene. This CDR3 spans 15 amino acids. CDR3 DNA: TGTGCCAGCGATGGCTGGGACATTAGCTCCTACGAGCAGTACTTC. Protein sequence: CASDGWDISSYEQYF.

The chain uses TRBV28 and TRBJ2-7; 7 bases line up with TRBD1. CDR1 and CDR2 (germline): MDHEN, SYDVKM. This CDR3 region has 15 residues. V shed 5 bases and J 0 bases; nucleotides not matched to a gene: 7. Here the CDR3 DNA reads TGTGCCAGCAGTCCGCCACAGGGGCTCTCCTACGAGCAGTACTTC. It encodes CASSPPQGLSYEQYF.

J is TRBJ1-5 and V is TRBV6-5; 7 nucleotides align to TRBD1. CDR3 size: 15 residues. After removal of 6 bases from V and 6 bases from J, the junction contained 11 bases not matched to a gene. Germline V gene lookup returns CDR1 MNHEY and CDR2 SVGAGI. In nucleotides, the CDR3 is TGTGCCAGCAGGTCCACAGGGGCTCGGGCTCAGCCCCAGCATTTT. It specifies CASRSTGARAQPQHF.

V usage is TRBV7-7 and J usage is TRBJ2-2; D tentatively fits TRBD1 or TRBD2 (5 bases each). In germline, CDR1 is SSHAT, CDR2 FNYEAQ (reference sequence). The CDR3 consists of 14 residues. The CDR3 here is CASARVGDTGELFF. As DNA, the CDR3 is TGTGCTAGCGCCAGGGTAGGGGACACCGGGGAGCTGTTTTTT.

The chain has TRBV10-3 and TRBJ2-1; 8 positions agree with TRBD2. Losses at the gene ends were 5 bases for V and 3 bases for J; bases not matched to a gene: 6. CDR3 size: 15 residues. The germline V gene encodes CDR1 ENHRY and CDR2 SYGVKD. The CDR3 loop is CAISPRLASYNEQFF. The DNA of the CDR3 is TGTGCCATCAGTCCCCGACTAGCGAGCTACAATGAGCAGTTCTTC.

J is TRBJ2-1 and V is TRBV3-1 (or the pseudogene TRBV3-2), with D unresolved. This CDR3 contains 15 residues. The V end was cut by 1 base, the J end by 0 bases, with 7 bases between. Per germline, CDR1 LGHDT and CDR2 YNNKEL (reference sequence). The CDR3 reads CASSQGRSSYNEQFF. The CDR3 DNA reads TGTGCCAGCAGCCAAGGGAGAAGCTCCTACAATGAGCAGTTCTTC.

The J gene is TRBJ2-3, the V gene TRBV28; D is perhaps TRBD1 (7 bases). Germline V gene sequence: CDR1 MDHEN, CDR2 SYDVKM. Trimming took off 2 bases at V and 5 bases at J, with 20 bases between the two ends. The CDR3 covers 17 residues. The CDR3 protein is CASSLGYGGQGGDTQYF. The CDR3 region has the DNA TGTGCCAGCAGTTTAGGGTACGGTGGGCAGGGGGGAGATACGCAGTATTTT.

This rearrangement joins TRBV19 to TRBJ2-2; TRBD1 aligns across 7 bases. CDR3 size: 16 residues. The trim removed 3 bases at V and 0 bases at J, leaving 4 bases unmatched. Germline CDR1 and CDR2: LNHDA and SQIVND (reference sequence). The CDR3 protein is CASSISGTANTGELFF. CDR3 bases: TGTGCCAGTAGTATTTCCGGGACAGCGAACACCGGGGAGCTGTTTTTT.